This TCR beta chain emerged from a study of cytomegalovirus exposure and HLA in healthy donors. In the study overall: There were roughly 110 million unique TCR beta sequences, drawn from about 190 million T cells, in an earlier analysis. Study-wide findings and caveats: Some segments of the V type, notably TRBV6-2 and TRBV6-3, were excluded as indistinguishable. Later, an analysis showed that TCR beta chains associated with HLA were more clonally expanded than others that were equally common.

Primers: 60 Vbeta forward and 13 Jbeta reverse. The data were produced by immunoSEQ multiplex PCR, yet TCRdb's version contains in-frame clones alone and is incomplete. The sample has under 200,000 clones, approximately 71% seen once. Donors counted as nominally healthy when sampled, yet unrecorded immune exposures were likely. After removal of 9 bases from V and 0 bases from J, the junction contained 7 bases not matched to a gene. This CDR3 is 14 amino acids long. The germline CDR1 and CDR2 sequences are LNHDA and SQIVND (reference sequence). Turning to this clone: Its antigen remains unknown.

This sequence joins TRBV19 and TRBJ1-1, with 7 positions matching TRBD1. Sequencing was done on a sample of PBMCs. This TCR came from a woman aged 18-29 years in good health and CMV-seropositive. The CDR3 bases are TGTGCCAGCCTTAACAGGGGAGTGAACACTGAAGCTTTCTTT. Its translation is CASLNRGVNTEAFF.